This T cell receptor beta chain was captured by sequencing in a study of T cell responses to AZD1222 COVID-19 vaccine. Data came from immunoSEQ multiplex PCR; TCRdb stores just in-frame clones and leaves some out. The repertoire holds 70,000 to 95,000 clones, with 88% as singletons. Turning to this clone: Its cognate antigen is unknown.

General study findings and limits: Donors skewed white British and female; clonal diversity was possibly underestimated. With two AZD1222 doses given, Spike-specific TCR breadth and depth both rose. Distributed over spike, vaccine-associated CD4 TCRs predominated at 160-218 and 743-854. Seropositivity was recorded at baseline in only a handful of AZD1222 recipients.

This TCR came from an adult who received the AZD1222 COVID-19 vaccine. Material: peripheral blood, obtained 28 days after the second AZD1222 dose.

CDR3 protein: CASSDFPTGTEAFF. CDR3 DNA sequence: TGTGCCAGCAGTGATTTCCCTACGGGTACTGAAGCTTTCTTT. The rearrangement links TRBV2 to TRBJ1-1, with D unclear. The germline CDR1 and CDR2 sequences are SNHLY and FYNNEI. CDR3 length: 14 amino acids. The V end lost 3 bases, the J end lost 5 bases, and 13 bases lay between the germline ends. The full variable domain, in which reference TRBV2 and TRBJ1-1 provide the parts outside the CDR3, is EPEVTQTPSHQVTQMGQEVILRCVPISNHLYFYWYRQILGQKVEFLVSFYNNEISEKSEIFDDQFSVERPDGSNFTLKIRSTKLEDSAMYFCASSDFPTGTEAFFGQGTRLTVV.